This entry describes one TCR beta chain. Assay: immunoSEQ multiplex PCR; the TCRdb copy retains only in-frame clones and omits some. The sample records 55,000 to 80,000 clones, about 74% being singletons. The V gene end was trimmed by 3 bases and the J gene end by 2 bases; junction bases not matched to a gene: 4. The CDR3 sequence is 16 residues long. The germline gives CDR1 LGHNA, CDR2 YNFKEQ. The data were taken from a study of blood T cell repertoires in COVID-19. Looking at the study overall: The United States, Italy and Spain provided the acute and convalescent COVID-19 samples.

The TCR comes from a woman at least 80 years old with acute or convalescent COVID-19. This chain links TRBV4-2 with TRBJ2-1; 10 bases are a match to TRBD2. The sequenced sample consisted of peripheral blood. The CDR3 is CASSQTLAGAYNEQFF. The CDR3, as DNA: TGTGCCAGCAGCCAGACCCTAGCGGGAGCCTACAATGAGCAGTTCTTC.